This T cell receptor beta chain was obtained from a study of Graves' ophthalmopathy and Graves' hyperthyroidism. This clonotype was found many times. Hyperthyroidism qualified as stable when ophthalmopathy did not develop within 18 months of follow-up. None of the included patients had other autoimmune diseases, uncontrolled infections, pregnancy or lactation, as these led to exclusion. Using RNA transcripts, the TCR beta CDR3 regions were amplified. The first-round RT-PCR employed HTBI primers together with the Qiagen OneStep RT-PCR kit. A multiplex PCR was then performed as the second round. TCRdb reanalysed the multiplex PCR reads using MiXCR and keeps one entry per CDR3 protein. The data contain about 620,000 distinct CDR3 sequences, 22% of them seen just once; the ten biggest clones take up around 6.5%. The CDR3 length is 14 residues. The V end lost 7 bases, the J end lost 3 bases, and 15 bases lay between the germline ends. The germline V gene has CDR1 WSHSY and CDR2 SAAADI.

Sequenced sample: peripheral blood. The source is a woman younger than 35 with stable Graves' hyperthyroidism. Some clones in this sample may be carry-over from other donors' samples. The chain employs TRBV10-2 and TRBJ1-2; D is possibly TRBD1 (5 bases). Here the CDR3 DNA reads TGCGCCAGCATGGGCAGGGTGGCGGACTATGGCTACACCTTC. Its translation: CASMGRVADYGYTF.